This T cell receptor (beta chain) was sequenced for a study of OX40 agonist ivuxolimab in advanced cancers. Study-level results: Within 6 weeks, CD4+ and CD8+ blood T cells expanded clonally at 0.1 to 3.0 mg/kg. Certain nonresponding patients likewise had low normalized T-cell clonal expansion. Partial responders receiving 0.1-3.0 mg/kg showed among the lowest clonal expansion.

Notes on this clone: No antigen is known for it.

Here immunoSEQ multiplex PCR was the method, and the copy in TCRdb shows in-frame clones only, minus some. The sample consists of over 50,000 clones, around 93% of them appearing once. Autoimmune disease history or systemic immunosuppression meant exclusion. Sample: CD4+ or CD8+ T cells sorted from blood, taken in a trial of the OX40 agonist ivuxolimab. The clonotype originates from an adult with an advanced solid tumor such as melanoma, head and neck, liver or kidney cancer.

The CDR3 nucleotides read TGTGCCAGCAGTGGTCGCCAAGAGACCCAGTACTTC. The encoded protein is CASSGRQETQYF. V usage is TRBV6-1 and J usage is TRBJ2-5; D gene unclear. Deletions cut 4 bases from V and 1 base from J, with 4 bases between. The CDR3 contains 12 residues. Germline V CDR1 and CDR2: MNHNS, SASEGT.